These 18 T cell receptor beta chains came from one sample sequenced in a study of tumor-infiltrating lymphocytes in oesophageal squamous cell carcinoma (dated by TCRdb to 2016 to 2018). The library was built by means of PCR. For sequencing, an Illumina HiSeq 2000 was employed. The raw public reads went through TCRdb reprocessing: fastp at Q25, MiXCR clone calling, in-frame beta chains kept. Rows are unified per CDR3 protein, each entry keeping the most common DNA and genes. For this sample the table gives 15,000 to 20,000 distinct CDR3 sequences, of which over 40% were detected only once. Together, the top ten hold roughly a third of the sample. The sequenced material came from normal esophageal tissue next to the tumor. These TCRs come from a female donor with esophageal squamous cell carcinoma.

Comments on this clonotype: A much bigger clone sits one base away, suggesting this may be a read error. Because it lacks the conserved phenylalanine or tryptophan at the end, this CDR3 is likely a read error. The rearrangement uses TRBV12-3 or TRBV12-4 and TRBJ2-5; tentative D call: TRBD2 (5 bases). The length of the CDR3 is 15 residues. V was pared by 2 bases and J by 11 bases, with 21 bases between. CDR3 bases: TGTGCCAGCAGTTTATCTAGAGGCGGGTACAATGAGCAGTACCTC. It translates to CASSLSRGGYNEQYL.

CDR3 DNA: TGCGCCAGCAGTCCCGGGACAGCATCTGGGGCCAACGTCCTGACTTTC. As protein: CASSPGTASGANVLTF. The chain carries TRBV10-1 and TRBJ2-6; 7 nucleotides agree with TRBD1. The CDR3 length is 16 residues. Unmatched junction bases numbered 5, after V lost 5 bases and J lost 1 base. Germline CDR1 and CDR2: WNHNN and SYGVQD (reference sequence).

J is TRBJ2-3 and V is TRBV11-2, with 14 bases matching TRBD2. The CDR3 has 18 amino acids. The ends lost 5 bases at V and 3 bases at J; junction bases unmatched: 10. Germline loops: CDR1 SGHAT, CDR2 FQNNGV. The CDR3 DNA reads as TGTGCCAGCAGCCCCGGGACTAGCGGGAGAGGTGGGACAGATACGCAGTATTTT. Translated: CASSPGTSGRGGTDTQYF.

This chain joins TRBV7-8 and TRBJ1-1; D not certain. This CDR3 has 13 residues. V lost 2 bases and J lost 6, with 10 bases in between. The germline gives CDR1 SGHVS, CDR2 FQNEAQ. The CDR3 coding sequence is TGTGCCAGCAGCTTAAATCTCTTCGCTGAAGCTTTCTTT. It codes for CASSLNLFAEAFF.

The sample holds many counts of this clonotype. The chain is built from TRBV7-9 and TRBJ2-5, with D possibly TRBD1 on 5 matching bases. The CDR3 is 14 amino acids. Germline CDR1 SEHNR, CDR2 FQNEAQ (reference sequence). V was shortened by 5 bases and J by 2 bases, with 12 bases between the two germline ends. The CDR3: CASSIRTGQETQYF. In DNA, the CDR3 is TGTGCCAGCAGCATACGCACAGGACAAGAGACCCAGTACTTC.

To note about this clonotype: At one end the junction does not follow the germline gene, possibly because of a read error. The V and J genes are TRBV7-6 and TRBJ2-3, with 7 bases fitting TRBD1. The CDR3 totals 15 residues. Germline V CDR1 and CDR2: SGHVS, FNYEAQ. CDR3 loop: CASSLVGGGPDMQYF. Here the CDR3 DNA reads TGTGCCAGCAGCTTAGTAGGGGGCGGGCCAGATATGCAGTATTTT. Looking up the rest from reference TRBV7-6 and TRBJ2-3 gives the full variable domain: GAGVSQSPRYKVTKRGQDVALRCDPISGHVSLYWYRQALGQGPEFLTYFNYEAQQDKSGLPNDRFSAERPEGSISTLTIQRTEQRDSAMYRCASSLVGGGPDMQYFGPGTRLTVL.

This clonotype was seen ten or more times. V and J are TRBV6-1 and TRBJ2-1; D gene uncertain. This CDR3 comprises 18 residues. The V end lost 6 bases, the J end lost 6 bases, and 27 bases lay between the germline ends. Germline V gives CDR1 MNHNS, CDR2 SASEGT. Written as DNA, the CDR3 is TGTGCCAGCAGCTCCTCGGCGGTGAGACTGAAAGTCCGCAATGAGCAGTTCTTC. It codes for CASSSSAVRLKVRNEQFF.

This clonotype was counted ten times or more. The rearrangement uses TRBV5-1 and TRBJ1-2; perhaps TRBD1 as D (5 bases). This CDR3 spans 15 amino acids. Germline assignment: CDR1 SGHRS and CDR2 YFSETQ. The V end lost 2 bases, the J end lost 2 bases, and 13 bases lay between the germline ends. CDR3 sequence reads: CASSLGGATNYGYTF. The CDR3 DNA is TGCGCCAGCAGCTTAGGAGGGGCAACCAACTATGGCTACACCTTC.

The chain employs TRBV9 and TRBJ1-1; D uncertain. CDR1 is SGDLS, CDR2 YYNGEE, per germline. There are 13 residues in the CDR3. Between the trimmed V and J ends, which lost 3 bases and 1 base, there was a span of 7 bases. The CDR3 region is CASSAAQNTEAFF. The CDR3 DNA reads TGTGCCAGCAGCGCGGCCCAGAACACTGAAGCTTTCTTT.

The sample holds many counts of this clonotype. The V gene is TRBV28, the J gene TRBJ2-7; 7 bases fit TRBD2. Germline V CDR1 and CDR2: MDHEN, SYDVKM. V lost 10 bases and J lost 2; bases outside the gene matches: 11. The CDR3 loop spans 14 amino acids. As DNA, the CDR3 is TGTGCCACTAGGAAGAGGGGACTAACCTACGAGCAGTACTTC. It is translated as CATRKRGLTYEQYF.

Many counts were recorded for this clonotype. The chain links TRBV10-3 to TRBJ2-7, with TRBD1 identical over 7 bases. The J segment lost 4 bases and the V segment lost 10 bases, leaving 16 bases of the junction unmatched. The CDR3 covers 15 residues. Germline values: CDR1 ENHRY, CDR2 SYGVKD. The CDR3 region is CATVFPGTDSYEQYF. The CDR3 DNA sequence: TGTGCCACCGTCTTTCCCGGGACAGATTCTTACGAGCAGTACTTC.

This clonotype was recorded at least ten times. V gene TRBV4-1 combines with J gene TRBJ2-1; D call uncertain. The germline gives CDR1 MGHRA, CDR2 YSYEKL. The CDR3 is 11 residues long. With 1 base removed from V and 10 bases from J, the gap between germline ends came to 5 bases. CDR3 sequence reads: CASSQGTEQFF. CDR3 DNA sequence: TGCGCCAGCAGCCAAGGGACGGAGCAGTTCTTC.

The V and J genes are TRBV6-1 and TRBJ2-5, with 9 nucleotides matching TRBD1. The assigned J gene may be wrong: the sequence end matches TRBJ2-7 better. Germline-derived CDR1 and CDR2 are MNHNS and SASEGT. CDR3 length equals 15 residues. CDR3 DNA: TGTGCCAGCAGTTGGGGACAGGGCAGGGACTACGAGCAGTACTTC. Protein: CASSWGQGRDYEQYF.

This clonotype ranks as medium-sized. This rearrangement joins TRBV24-1 to TRBJ2-1; 8 bases fit TRBD2. The CDR3 length is 15 residues. CDR1 is KGHDR and CDR2 is SFDVKD in the germline V gene. Trimming removed 3 bases from V and 12 bases from J; junction bases left unmatched: 12. The CDR3 region is CATSDLWTSPDRQFF. The CDR3 nucleotides are TGTGCCACCAGTGATCTTTGGACTAGCCCCGATAGGCAGTTCTTC.

A word on this clonotype: With a much larger clone just one base away, this may be a read error. The rearrangement links TRBV24-1 to TRBJ2-7; D is possibly TRBD1 (6 bases). In germline, CDR1 is KGHDR, CDR2 SFDVKD. CDR3 length: 14 amino acids. V was pared by 1 base and J by 7 bases, with 13 bases between. DNA of the CDR3: TGTGCCACCAGTGATTTATACAGGGATAATGAGCAGTACTTC. It encodes CATSDLYRDNEQYF.

On this clonotype: The CDR3 does not close with the conserved phenylalanine or tryptophan, likely indicating a read error. The limits of the CDR3 on the DNA are not certain, so only TCRdb's listed CDR3 is given. This rearrangement joins TRBV12-3 or TRBV12-4 to TRBJ2-1; the table's D call, TRBD1, has no DNA check behind it. Termini included, the CDR3 measures 17 amino acids. The CDR3 sequence is CASTLGQGLDSPLHFGN.

The genes are TRBV7-9 and TRBJ2-7; 10 bases agree with TRBD1. The CDR3 has 16 residues. Germline V lookup: CDR1 SEHNR, CDR2 FQNEAQ (reference sequence). Losses at the gene ends were 7 bases for V and 2 bases for J; bases not matched to a gene: 11. CDR3: CASNDFPGQGTYEQYF. The CDR3 DNA sequence: TGTGCCAGCAACGATTTTCCGGGACAGGGGACCTACGAGCAGTACTTC.

In the case of this clonotype: The final CDR3 position lacks the conserved phenylalanine or tryptophan, pointing to a likely read error. Because the CDR3's place on the DNA is in doubt, the DNA is left out and the CDR3 is given as listed by TCRdb. The chain carries TRBV28 and TRBJ1-6. Per germline, CDR1 MDHEN and CDR2 SYDVKM. The CDR3 totals 9 residues, both ends included. The chain's CDR3 is CASSFRLIS.